This TCR delta chain stems from a study of Vδ1+ human thymocytes. A note on this clone: Its antigen is currently unknown.

Study findings and constraints: Thymic TRG and TRD repertoires appeared highly polyclonal, with Gaussian CDR3 length distributions.

Germline loops: CDR1 TSWWSYY, CDR2 QGS. This CDR3 contains 20 residues. The germline V and J ends were trimmed by 1 base and 1 base, with 25 bases remaining between them. The template was reverse-transcribed extracted RNA. Multiplex PCR used pooled V-gene forward primers and a constant-region reverse primer to amplify CDR3s. TCRdb re-called the multiplex PCR reads using CATT. This sample has about 73,000 delta-chain clones, with around 32% found just once. Specimen: Vdelta1+ gamma-delta thymocytes from the thymus. Subset in this sample: FACS-sorted CD3+ TCRalphabeta- TCRVdelta1+ TCRVdelta2- thymocytes. The V gene is TRDV1, the J gene TRDJ1; a possible D gene is TRDD2 (5 bases). The TCR originated in a boy in the first two years of life who had congenital heart surgery. The CDR3 DNA follows: TGTGCTCTTGGGGAACCCTACTTTTACACCCTAACTCCAACCACCGATAAACTCATCTTT. Its protein product is CALGEPYFYTLTPTTDKLIF.